The 6 T cell receptor beta chains presented below share a single source sample, sequenced in a study of T cells after yellow fever vaccination (dated by TCRdb to the late 2010s). The treatment or condition label of this sample denotes: live attenuated yellow fever vaccine strain. The receptor library was made with 5' RACE. The data were produced on an Illumina HiSeq 2500. TCRdb reran the public reads through fastp at Q25 and MiXCR, keeping productive beta chains. Every entry covers one CDR3 protein and lists the most common genes and DNA from its rows. Here the sample has about 340,000 distinct CDR3 sequences; approximately 9% occur a single time. Approximately 19% of the sample goes to the ten largest clones. This specimen was PBMCs, taken on the day of the first yellow fever vaccination. These receptor sequences come from a man aged 18 to 35 who received the YFV17D yellow fever vaccine.

This sequence joins TRBV10-3 and TRBJ2-7; a weak D match, TRBD1 (5 bases). Between the trimmed V and J ends, which lost 6 bases and 1 base, there was a span of 10 bases. CDR3 length: 13 residues. Germline assignment: CDR1 ENHRY and CDR2 SYGVKD. The CDR3 here is CAIRHDSSYEQYV. As DNA, the CDR3 is TGTGCCATCAGGCACGACAGTTCCTACGAGCAGTACGTC.

There are a few counts of this clonotype. This chain links TRBV7-2 with TRBJ1-1; D possibly corresponds to TRBD1 (5 bases). V was shortened by 4 bases and J by 4 bases, with 16 bases between the two germline ends. The CDR3 is made up of 15 amino acids. Looked up from germline, CDR1 is SGHTA and CDR2 is FQGNSA. The CDR3 sequence: CASSSFLRGPTEAFF. CDR3 sequence (DNA): TGTGCCAGCAGCTCTTTTTTGCGGGGACCCACTGAAGCTTTCTTT.

V usage is TRBV6-2 or TRBV6-3 and J usage is TRBJ1-6, with D perhaps TRBD1 (6 bases). Between the trimmed V and J ends, which lost 5 bases and 8 bases, there was a span of 13 bases. Germline V lookup: CDR1 MNHEY, CDR2 SVGEGT. This CDR3 has 14 amino acids. The CDR3 DNA reads as TGTGCCAGCAGTGTCGGACAGACGGATTCACCCCTCCACTTT. Residues: CASSVGQTDSPLHF.

This CDR3 reads CASSLTGDPRSGQNIQYF. In nucleotides, the CDR3 is TGCGCCAGCAGCCTAACCGGGGATCCACGGTCGGGTCAAAACATTCAGTACTTC. The chain is built from TRBV5-1 and TRBJ2-4; D perhaps matches TRBD2 (5 bases). The V end lost 4 bases, the J end lost 5 bases, and 25 bases lay between the germline ends. The CDR3 length is 18 residues. Per the germline V gene, CDR1 is SGHRS and CDR2 is YFSETQ.

This chain joins TRBV28 and TRBJ2-6, with D unclear. Trimming pared 6 bases from V and 2 bases from J, leaving 11 bases between. The length of the CDR3 is 15 residues. Germline V gene data show CDR1 as MDHEN and CDR2 as SYDVKM. CDR3 loop: CASRLTRAGANVLTF. The CDR3 DNA reads TGTGCCAGCAGACTGACAAGGGCTGGGGCCAACGTCCTGACTTTC.

The table lists this clonotype with many counts. In nucleotides, the CDR3 is TGTGCCAGCTCACCGACTCTACACTATGGCTACACCTTC. Its translation is CASSPTLHYGYTF. This sequence joins TRBV18 and TRBJ1-2; D gene unclear. V was pared by 3 bases and J by 3 bases, with 8 bases between. The CDR3 sequence is 13 residues long. Looked up from germline, CDR1 is KGHSH and CDR2 is LQKENI.